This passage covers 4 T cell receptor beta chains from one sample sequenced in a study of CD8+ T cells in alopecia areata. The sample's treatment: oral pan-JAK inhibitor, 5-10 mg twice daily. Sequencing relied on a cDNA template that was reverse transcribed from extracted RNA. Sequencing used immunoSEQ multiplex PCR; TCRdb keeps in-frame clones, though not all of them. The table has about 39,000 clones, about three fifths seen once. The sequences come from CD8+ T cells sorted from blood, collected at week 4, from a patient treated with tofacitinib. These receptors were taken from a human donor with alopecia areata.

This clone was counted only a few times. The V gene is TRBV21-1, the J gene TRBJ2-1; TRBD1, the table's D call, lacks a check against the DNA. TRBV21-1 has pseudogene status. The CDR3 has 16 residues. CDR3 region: CASSARQGRWYNEQFF. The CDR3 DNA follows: TGTGCCAGCAGCGCGCGACAGGGTCGGTGGTACAATGAGCAGTTCTTC.

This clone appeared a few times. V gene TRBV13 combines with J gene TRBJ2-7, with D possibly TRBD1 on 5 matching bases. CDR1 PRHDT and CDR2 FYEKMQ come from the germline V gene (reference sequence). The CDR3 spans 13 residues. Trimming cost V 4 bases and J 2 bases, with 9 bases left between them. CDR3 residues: CASSSRGPYEQYF. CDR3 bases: TGTGCCAGCAGCTCTAGGGGCCCCTACGAGCAGTACTTC. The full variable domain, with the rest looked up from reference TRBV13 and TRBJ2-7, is AAGVIQSPRHLIKEKRETATLKCYPIPRHDTVYWYQQGPGQDPQFLISFYEKMQSDKGSIPDRFSAQQFSDYHSELNMSSLELGDSALYFCASSSRGPYEQYFGPGTRLTVT.

The CDR3 DNA reads TGTGCCAGCAGCGTTGGACAGGGTAACATTCAGTACTTC. Translated: CASSVGQGNIQYF. This chain links TRBV9 with TRBJ2-4; 8 nucleotides match TRBD1. The V gene end was trimmed by 2 bases and the J gene end by 7 bases; junction bases not matched to a gene: 2. This CDR3 comprises 13 residues. The V gene's germline CDR1 is SGDLS and CDR2 YYNGEE.

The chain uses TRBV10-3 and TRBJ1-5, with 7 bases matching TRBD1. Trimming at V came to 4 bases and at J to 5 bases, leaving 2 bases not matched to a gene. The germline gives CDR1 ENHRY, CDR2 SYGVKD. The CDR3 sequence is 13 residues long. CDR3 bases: TGTGCCATCAGTGCAGGGGGTGATCAGCCCCAGCATTTT. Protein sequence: CAISAGGDQPQHF.